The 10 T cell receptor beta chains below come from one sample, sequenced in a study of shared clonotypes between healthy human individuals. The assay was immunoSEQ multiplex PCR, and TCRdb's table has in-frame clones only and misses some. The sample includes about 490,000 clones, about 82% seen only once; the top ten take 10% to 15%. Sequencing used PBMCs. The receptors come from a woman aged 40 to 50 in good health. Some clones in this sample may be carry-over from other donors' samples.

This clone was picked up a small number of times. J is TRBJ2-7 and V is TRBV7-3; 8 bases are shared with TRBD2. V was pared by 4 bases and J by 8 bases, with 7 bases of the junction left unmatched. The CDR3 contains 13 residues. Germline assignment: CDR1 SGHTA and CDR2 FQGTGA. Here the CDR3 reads CASSSSGGAQQYF. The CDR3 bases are TGTGCCAGCAGCTCCAGCGGGGGTGCGCAGCAGTACTTC.

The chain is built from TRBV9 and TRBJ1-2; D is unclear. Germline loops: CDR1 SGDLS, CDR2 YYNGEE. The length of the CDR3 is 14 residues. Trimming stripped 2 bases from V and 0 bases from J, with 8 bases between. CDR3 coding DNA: TGTGCCAGCAGCGTCTCGGGATCTAACTATGGCTACACCTTC. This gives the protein CASSVSGSNYGYTF.

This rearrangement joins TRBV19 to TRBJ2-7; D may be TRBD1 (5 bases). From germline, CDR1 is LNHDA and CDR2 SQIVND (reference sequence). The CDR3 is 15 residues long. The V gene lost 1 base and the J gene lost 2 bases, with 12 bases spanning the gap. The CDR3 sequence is CASSIGQGVAYEQYF. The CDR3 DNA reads TGTGCCAGTAGTATAGGGCAGGGTGTAGCCTACGAGCAGTACTTC. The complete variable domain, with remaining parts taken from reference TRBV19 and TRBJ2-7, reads DGGITQSPKYLFRKEGQNVTLSCEQNLNHDAMYWYRQDPGQGLRLIYYSQIVNDFQKGDIAEGYSVSREKKESFPLTVTSAQKNPTAFYLCASSIGQGVAYEQYFGPGTRLTVT.

CDR3 sequence reads: CASSRLAGRDNEQFF. CDR3 bases: TGTGCCAGCAGCCGTCTAGCGGGAAGGGACAATGAGCAGTTCTTC. The chain carries TRBV9 and TRBJ2-1; 9 nucleotides agree with TRBD2. The V segment lost 4 bases and the J segment 5 bases; nucleotides outside the gene matches: 7. CDR3 length: 15 residues. CDR1 is SGDLS and CDR2 is YYNGEE in the germline V gene.

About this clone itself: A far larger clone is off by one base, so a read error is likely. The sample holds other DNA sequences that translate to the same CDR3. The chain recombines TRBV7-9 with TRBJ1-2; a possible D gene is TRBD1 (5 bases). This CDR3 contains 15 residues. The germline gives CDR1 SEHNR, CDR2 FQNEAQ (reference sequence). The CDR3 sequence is CASSPRQKVNYGYTF. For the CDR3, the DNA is TGTGCCAGCAGCCCTAGACAGAAGGTTAACTATGGCTATACCTTC.

The DNA for the CDR3 is TGTGCCAGCAGTTACCACGCCGAGCAGTACTTC. It codes for CASSYHAEQYF. This chain uses TRBV6-5 with TRBJ2-7; D remains unclear. Trimming shortened V by 2 bases and J by 6 bases, and 5 bases separated the two germline ends. The CDR3 spans 11 residues. Per germline, CDR1 MNHEY and CDR2 SVGAGI.

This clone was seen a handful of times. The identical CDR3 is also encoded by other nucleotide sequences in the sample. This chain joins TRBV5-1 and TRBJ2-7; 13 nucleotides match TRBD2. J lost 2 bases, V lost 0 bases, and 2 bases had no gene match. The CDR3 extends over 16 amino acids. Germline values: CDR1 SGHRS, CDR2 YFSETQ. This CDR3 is CASSLAGTSGTYEQYF. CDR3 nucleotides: TGCGCCAGCAGCTTGGCCGGGACTAGCGGGACCTACGAGCAGTACTTC.

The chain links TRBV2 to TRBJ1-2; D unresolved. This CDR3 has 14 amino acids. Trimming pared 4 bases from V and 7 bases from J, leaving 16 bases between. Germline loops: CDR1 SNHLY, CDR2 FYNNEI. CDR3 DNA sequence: TGTGCCAGCAGTGCCTTGGAACGGTTGCGTGGCTACACCTTC. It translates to CASSALERLRGYTF.

CDR3 in DNA: TGTGCCAGCCGCGGGACGGGAAATGAAAAACTGTTTTTT. It codes for CASRGTGNEKLFF. The rearrangement uses TRBV2 and TRBJ1-4, with D possibly matching TRBD1 (5 bases). Trimming pared 8 bases from V and 5 bases from J, leaving 12 bases between. The CDR3 is 13 residues long. The germline CDR1 and CDR2 sequences are SNHLY and FYNNEI.

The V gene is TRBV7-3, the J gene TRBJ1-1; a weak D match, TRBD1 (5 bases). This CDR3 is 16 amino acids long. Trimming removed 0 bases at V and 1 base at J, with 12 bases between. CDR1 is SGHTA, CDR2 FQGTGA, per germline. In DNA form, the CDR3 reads TGTGCCAGCAGCTTAACTCCGGCAGGGCAGAACACTGAAGCTTTCTTT. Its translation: CASSLTPAGQNTEAFF.